The rows below give T cell receptor beta chains drawn from one sample of a study of blood T cell repertoires in COVID-19. This table comes from immunoSEQ multiplex PCR, and its TCRdb copy is limited to in-frame clones, with some not included. The sample includes about 200,000 clones, 75% to 85% of them seen just once. Sample: peripheral blood. Source of these receptors: a woman older than 75 with COVID-19, enrolled during active disease. Each CDR3 is given with its conserved first and last residue. Each record gives: V gene, J gene, CDR3 protein.

TRBV28	TRBJ1-4	CASSSPDRSNEKLFF
TRBV27	TRBJ2-5	CASRGREETQYF
TRBV7-2	TRBJ2-3	CASSLGQTDTQYF
TRBV4-3	TRBJ1-1	CASSPETGGTEAFF
TRBV19	TRBJ1-2	CASSMGQISNYGYTF
TRBV25-1	TRBJ2-4	CASSESGSKNIQYF
TRBV3-1/TRBV3-2	TRBJ1-4	CASSPWGVDEKLFF
TRBV5-4	TRBJ2-5	CASSLKGAGETQYF
TRBV7-3	TRBJ2-5	CASSASGGETQYF
TRBV19	TRBJ1-1	CASSMSGGHTEAFF
TRBV5-1	TRBJ1-1	CASSLQGLSFF
TRBV7-2	TRBJ1-2	CASRLGQGAYGYTF
TRBV7-2	TRBJ1-5	CASSANQGPQHF
TRBV21-1	TRBJ2-7	CASSKGWRKNYEQYF
TRBV18	TRBJ1-6	CASSAGQATVSPLHF
TRBV6-4	TRBJ2-1	CASSETRNNEQFF
TRBV27	TRBJ2-2	CASRRNRGSTGELFF
TRBV21-1	TRBJ2-1	CASSRPGTPGPYNEQFF
TRBV18	TRBJ1-5	CASSPEGNQPQHF
TRBV28	TRBJ1-1	CASSLPLGTAEAFF
TRBV2	TRBJ2-1	CASSALAYNEQFF
TRBV3-1/TRBV3-2	TRBJ2-3	CASSPSSGHSGDTQYF
TRBV9	TRBJ2-2	CASSVTGNTGELFF
TRBV5-1	TRBJ1-1	CASSFGTGPSEAFF
TRBV5-8	TRBJ1-2	CASTRGQLVYGYTF
TRBV2	TRBJ2-3	CASSEWGQGITDTQYF
TRBV2	TRBJ1-2	CASSGGRPGWVYGYTF
TRBV24-1	TRBJ1-6	CATSDLGTGLRLYNSPLHF
TRBV30	TRBJ1-3	CAWSRDSYSGNTIYF
TRBV5-6	TRBJ2-1	CASSFGGRSSYNEQFF
TRBV7-2	TRBJ1-1	CASRPRTGPMNTEAFF
TRBV7-9	TRBJ1-5	CASSLAQGMPQHF
TRBV7-2	TRBJ1-5	CASSLTPGLHSNQPQHF
TRBV29-1	TRBJ2-3	CSVDAGVGTQYF